This T cell receptor beta chain was found in a study of CD8 T cells in Susac syndrome. The CDR3 is 14 residues long. Trimming removed 2 bases at V and 7 bases at J, with 12 bases between. The germline V gene encodes CDR1 LGHDT and CDR2 YNNKEL (reference sequence). RNA totalling about 0.45 to 1 ug underwent reverse transcription with random hexamers. TCRdb re-analysed the immunoSEQ multiplex PCR reads in MiXCR, keeping a single row per CDR3 protein. The sample includes under 85,000 distinct CDR3 sequences, 94% of them seen just once. This TCR came from a human donor with Susac syndrome. The chain recombines TRBV3-1 with TRBJ1-3; D call uncertain. Sequencing input: CD8+ T cells from PBMCs. The CDR3: CASSQIRLRNTIYF. The DNA of the CDR3 is TGTGCCAGCAGCCAAATAAGGCTTCGGAACACCATATATTTT.